One and the same sample provided the 17 T cell receptor beta chains below, sequenced in a study of patients and donors after allogeneic stem cell transplantation. TCRdb redid the calling of the RT-PCR reads with MiXCR, one entry per CDR3 protein. The profile shows approximately 220,000 distinct CDR3 sequences, about 38% of them singletons. The specimen was blood, either unsorted or a sorted T cell fraction (not recorded which). These receptors came from a human donor who was either an allogeneic HSCT recipient or a stem cell or donor lymphocyte infusion donor (not recorded which). It is not recorded whose cells these are; they may come from a transplant donor.

In its sample, this clonotype was seen a few times. The chain uses TRBV11-2 and TRBJ1-6, with D unclear. This CDR3 comprises 14 residues. Germline CDR1 SGHAT, CDR2 FQNNGV. Trimming pared 6 bases from V and 6 bases from J, leaving 12 bases between. CDR3 residues: CASSLAQINSPLHF. The CDR3 bases are TGTGCCAGCAGTCTGGCACAGATTAATTCACCCCTCCACTTT.

This clonotype turned up a few times. The chain couples TRBV10-3 to TRBJ2-3; D gene uncertain. The germline V gene encodes CDR1 ENHRY and CDR2 SYGVKD. Trimming took 2 bases from V and 6 from J, leaving 3 bases between them. The CDR3 contains 11 residues. The CDR3 loop is CAISEPDTQYF. CDR3 DNA sequence: TGTGCCATCAGTGAGCCGGATACGCAGTATTTT.

This clonotype was observed a handful of times. The V and J genes are TRBV12-3 or TRBV12-4 and TRBJ1-6, with D possibly matching TRBD1 (5 bases). Trimming left V 3 bases short and J 10 bases short, with 13 bases between. CDR3 size: 14 residues. DNA of the CDR3: TGTGCCAGCAGTTTCGCGGGGGACCTCTCACCCCTCCACTTT. This translates into CASSFAGDLSPLHF.

This clonotype was seen a few times. This chain connects TRBV28 to TRBJ1-1, with D possibly being TRBD1 (5 bases). The germline gives CDR1 MDHEN, CDR2 SYDVKM. Trimming removed 8 bases at V and 1 base at J, with 17 bases between. The CDR3 is made up of 15 amino acids. CDR3 DNA: TGTGCCAGCCTCCCTGGAGGGGTTACGAACACTGAAGCTTTCTTT. Its translation: CASLPGGVTNTEAFF.

The chain combines TRBV12-3 or TRBV12-4 with TRBJ1-6, with TRBD1 matching over 7 bases. The CDR3 is 14 residues long. Trimming at V came to 5 bases and at J to 9 bases, leaving 7 bases not matched to a gene. CDR3 protein: CASSLTGSISPLHF. The DNA for the CDR3 is TGTGCCAGCAGTCTGACAGGGAGTATTTCACCCCTCCACTTT.

This clonotype was counted between two and nine times. The rearrangement joins TRBV5-6 to TRBJ1-6; 9 bases align to TRBD1. In germline, CDR1 is SGHDT, CDR2 YYEEEE. The CDR3 covers 15 residues. With 2 bases clipped from V and 7 bases from J, the junction kept 4 bases outside the gene matches. DNA for the CDR3: TGTGCCAGCAGCTTCGGGACAGGGAAGAATTCACCCCTCCACTTT. Encoded protein: CASSFGTGKNSPLHF.

The rearrangement uses TRBV15 and TRBJ1-5; D is ambiguous. The CDR3 extends over 13 amino acids. The germline V gene encodes CDR1 LNHNV and CDR2 YYDKDF (reference sequence). Between the trimmed V and J ends, which lost 0 bases and 4 bases, there was a span of 4 bases. As DNA, the CDR3 is TGTGCCACCAGCAGAGATCAAAATCAGCCCCAGCATTTT. Amino acid sequence: CATSRDQNQPQHF.

This clonotype was seen a few times. The V and J genes are TRBV5-1 and TRBJ1-4; no clear D. This CDR3 region has 12 residues. CDR1 and CDR2 (germline): SGHRS, YFSETQ. V shed 4 bases and J shed 9 bases, with 10 bases lying between them. The CDR3 nucleotides are TGCGCCAGCAGCGACGACACGCAAAAACTGTTTTTT. As protein: CASSDDTQKLFF.

In its sample, this clonotype was seen a few times. The rearrangement links TRBV4-3 to TRBJ1-2; possibly TRBD1 for D (6 bases). The ends were cut back, 0 bases at V and 7 bases at J, with 12 bases in the middle. The germline CDR1 and CDR2 sequences are LGHNA and YSLEER. The CDR3 covers 14 residues. The CDR3 loop is CASSQERGGGGYTF. CDR3 nucleotides: TGCGCCAGCAGCCAAGAGCGAGGGGGAGGTGGCTACACCTTC.

This sequence joins TRBV11-1 and TRBJ2-1; D tentatively fits TRBD1 or TRBD2 (5 bases each). V lost 4 bases and J 7 bases, leaving 20 bases between the germline ends. CDR1 is SGHAT, CDR2 FQDESV, per germline (reference sequence). There are 16 residues in the CDR3. CDR3 DNA: TGTGCCAGCAGCTCCCTTCGTGACCGGTGGGGGAATGAGCAGTTCTTC. This gives the protein CASSSLRDRWGNEQFF.

V gene TRBV24-1 combines with J gene TRBJ2-1, with TRBD2 matching over 7 bases. There are 15 residues in the CDR3. The germline gives CDR1 KGHDR, CDR2 SFDVKD. The trim removed 5 bases at V and 5 bases at J, leaving 8 bases unmatched. Written as DNA, the CDR3 is TGTGCCACCAGTGCTTCGGGCGGGGGACACAATGAGCAGTTCTTC. This translates into CATSASGGGHNEQFF.

This clonotype was observed a few times. V is TRBV12-3 or TRBV12-4 and J is TRBJ1-6; no firm D call. V dropped 3 bases and J dropped 5 bases, with 8 bases sitting between them. This CDR3 spans 14 amino acids. This chain's CDR3 is CASSFGGHNSPLHF. CDR3 bases: TGTGCCAGCAGTTTTGGTGGCCATAATTCACCCCTCCACTTT.

The sample holds a few counts of this clonotype. This chain links TRBV12-3 or TRBV12-4 with TRBJ1-2, with D possibly TRBD1 on 6 matching bases. Trimming pared 6 bases from V and 4 bases from J, leaving 21 bases between. The CDR3 runs 16 residues. The CDR3 reads CASRSNFGTTGYGYTF. The CDR3 nucleotides read TGTGCCAGCAGGTCAAATTTCGGGACAACGGGCTATGGCTACACCTTC.

This chain joins TRBV20-1 and TRBJ1-2, with 7 bases identical to TRBD1. This CDR3 region has 11 residues. The junction had 3 bases not matched to a gene; V was cut back by 5 bases and J by 6 bases. Germline V lookup: CDR1 DFQATT, CDR2 SNEGSKA (reference sequence). The CDR3 DNA follows: TGCAGTGCTGTTACAGGGGATGGCTACACCTTC. Protein sequence: CSAVTGDGYTF.

This clonotype has a handful of counts. This chain connects TRBV7-2 to TRBJ2-4, with unresolved D. Deletions cut 0 bases from V and 6 bases from J, with 9 bases between. Germline V gene lookup returns CDR1 SGHTA and CDR2 FQGNSA. CDR3 length equals 14 residues. CDR3 bases: TGTGCCAGCAGCTTAGCGACGGCCCCAAACATTCAGTACTTC. This encodes CASSLATAPNIQYF.

The chain combines TRBV29-1 with TRBJ2-7; TRBD1 is a possible D gene (6 bases). Germline V lookup: CDR1 SQVTM, CDR2 ANQGSEA. V was clipped by 4 bases and J by 5 bases, with 12 bases between them. The CDR3 has 12 amino acids. The CDR3 DNA follows: TGCAGCGTTGCAACAGGGATGGACGAGCAGTACTTC. It is translated as CSVATGMDEQYF.

The rearrangement joins TRBV29-1 to TRBJ2-1; D is perhaps TRBD2 (6 bases). The germline V gene has CDR1 SQVTM and CDR2 ANQGSEA. The CDR3 is made up of 12 amino acids. V was cut by 3 bases and J by 4 bases, with 7 bases left in between. DNA of the CDR3: TGCAGCGTTGACGGGGGTTACAATGAGCAGTTCTTC. Translated, it gives CSVDGGYNEQFF.